This T cell receptor (beta chain) was retrieved from a study of CD8+ T cells in alopecia areata. V trimming: 6 bases; J trimming: 4 bases; junction bases outside the gene matches: 9. The CDR3 contains 15 residues. CDR1 is MDHEN and CDR2 is SYDVKM in the germline V gene. Only one count was recorded for this clone. Following RNA extraction, reverse transcription yielded cDNA that acted as the sequencing template. Sequenced by immunoSEQ multiplex PCR; TCRdb stores in-frame clones only, minus some. In the table there are about 82,000 clones, roughly half of which are singletons. The sequence derives from a human donor with alopecia areata. Sample: NKG2D-high CD8+ T cells sorted from blood. The chain recombines TRBV28 with TRBJ2-1, with 7 bases aligning to TRBD1. The CDR3 loop reads CASRGDSGLYNEQFF. DNA for the CDR3: TGTGCCAGCAGGGGGGACAGCGGCCTATACAATGAGCAGTTCTTC.